The 11 T cell receptor beta chains below come from one sample, sequenced in a study of T cells in tumors after PD-1 blockade. The table came from immunoSEQ multiplex PCR; TCRdb's copy has only in-frame clones and leaves some out. The data hold around 19,000 clones, with around 80% observed a single time. Sequenced material: PBMCs, taken before anti-PD-1 treatment. Receptors originate from a human donor with basal cell carcinoma.

The V call is TRBV27, the J call TRBJ2-3; no firm D call. The V end was cut by 3 bases, the J end by 0 bases, with 7 bases between. The CDR3 is 14 residues long. Germline V gene sequence: CDR1 MNHEY, CDR2 SMNVEV (reference sequence). The CDR3 DNA follows: TGTGCCAGCAGTTTGTCCGCCAGCACAGATACGCAGTATTTT. Its protein is CASSLSASTDTQYF.

This sequence joins TRBV2 and TRBJ1-2; D ambiguous. Germline lookup yields CDR1 SNHLY and CDR2 FYNNEI. This CDR3 is built from 13 residues. V lost 2 bases and J lost 3, with 7 bases in between. For the CDR3, the DNA is TGTGCCAGCAGTGAAAAGGCCTACTATGGCTACACCTTC. This sequence encodes CASSEKAYYGYTF.

The CDR3 DNA reads as TGTGCCAGCAGCCTGCGGACAGGGCACGGCGGGGAGCTGTTTTTT. It encodes CASSLRTGHGGELFF. J is TRBJ2-2 and V is TRBV14; 8 nucleotides agree with TRBD1. This CDR3 has 15 residues. V shed 4 bases and J 7 bases; nucleotides not matched to a gene: 8. CDR1 and CDR2 from the germline V gene are SGHDN and FVKESK.

The V and J genes are TRBV28 and TRBJ2-3, with 15 positions matching TRBD2. Losses at the gene ends were 2 bases for V and 0 bases for J; bases not matched to a gene: 9. The CDR3 covers 20 residues. Germline V gene lookup returns CDR1 MDHEN and CDR2 SYDVKM. The CDR3 region has the DNA TGTGCCAGCAGTTTACTCGGACTAGCGGGAGGGCATACTAGCACAGATACGCAGTATTTT. Protein: CASSLLGLAGGHTSTDTQYF.

This chain uses TRBV4-2 with TRBJ2-1, with 12 bases fitting TRBD2. The V gene end was trimmed by 4 bases and the J gene end by 7 bases; junction bases not matched to a gene: 11. Germline values: CDR1 LGHNA, CDR2 YNFKEQ. This CDR3 region has 17 residues. The CDR3 DNA is TGTGCCAGCAGCCCTACCTTGGCTAGCGGGGGGGCAAATGAGCAGTTCTTC. This translates into CASSPTLASGGANEQFF.

The chain joins TRBV27 to TRBJ2-5; TRBD2 might be the D (6 bases). The CDR3 contains 15 residues. CDR1 MNHEY and CDR2 SMNVEV come from the germline V gene (reference sequence). V was cut by 6 bases and J by 1 base, with 15 bases left in between. As DNA, the CDR3 is TGTGCCAGCAGGCCAACCGGGAGTCCCCAAGAGACCCAGTACTTC. It encodes CASRPTGSPQETQYF.

This clone was detected a few times. This chain joins TRBV4-1 and TRBJ2-2, with 8 bases fitting TRBD2. In germline, CDR1 is MGHRA, CDR2 YSYEKL. The CDR3 runs to 16 residues. Trimming at V came to 5 bases and at J to 3 bases, leaving 8 bases not matched to a gene. CDR3 in DNA: TGCGCCAGCAGCGCCCGGGGGGGCCTAGACACCGGGGAGCTGTTTTTT. Its translation: CASSARGGLDTGELFF.

This chain uses TRBV7-9 with TRBJ2-5; the match to TRBD2 covers 12 bases. Germline trimming cut 1 base from V and 10 bases from J; bases unmatched to any gene: 4. The CDR3 spans 14 residues. Per germline, CDR1 SEHNR and CDR2 FQNEAQ (reference sequence). The CDR3 loop reads CASSLGLAGEIQYF. CDR3 DNA sequence: TGTGCCAGCAGCTTAGGACTAGCGGGAGAAATCCAGTACTTC. The complete variable domain, with remaining parts taken from reference TRBV7-9 and TRBJ2-5, reads DTGVSQNPRHKITKRGQNVTFRCDPISEHNRLYWYRQTLGQGPEFLTYFQNEAQLEKSRLLSDRFSAERPKGSFSTLEIQRTEQGDSAMYLCASSLGLAGEIQYFGPGTRLLVL.

This clone was counted once. This chain joins TRBV6-1 and TRBJ1-1; 8 bases line up with TRBD1. The germline CDR1 and CDR2 sequences are MNHNS and SASEGT. CDR3 length equals 14 residues. J lost 8 bases, V lost 2 bases, and 7 bases had no gene match. CDR3 bases: TGTGCCAGCAGTGAAAACAGGGGGGGAATGGAAGCTTTCTTT. This gives the protein CASSENRGGMEAFF.

The J gene is TRBJ1-2, the V gene TRBV6-2 or TRBV6-3; D remains unclear. The CDR3 extends over 14 amino acids. V was trimmed by 4 bases and J by 4 bases, leaving 13 bases between them. CDR1 and CDR2 (germline): MNHEY, SVGEGT. The CDR3 region has the DNA TGTGCCAGCAGTTTCGCCGGACCGATCTATGGCTACACCTTC. It specifies CASSFAGPIYGYTF.

This chain connects TRBV5-4 to TRBJ2-5; TRBD1 matches 8 bases. CDR1 SGHNT and CDR2 YYREEE come from the germline V gene (reference sequence). V was clipped by 6 bases and J by 1 base; unmatched bases: 11. This CDR3 comprises 16 residues. In nucleotides, the CDR3 is TGTGCCAGCACCCCTCCCAGGGGGCCCACCCAAGAGACCCAGTACTTC. The encoded protein is CASTPPRGPTQETQYF.